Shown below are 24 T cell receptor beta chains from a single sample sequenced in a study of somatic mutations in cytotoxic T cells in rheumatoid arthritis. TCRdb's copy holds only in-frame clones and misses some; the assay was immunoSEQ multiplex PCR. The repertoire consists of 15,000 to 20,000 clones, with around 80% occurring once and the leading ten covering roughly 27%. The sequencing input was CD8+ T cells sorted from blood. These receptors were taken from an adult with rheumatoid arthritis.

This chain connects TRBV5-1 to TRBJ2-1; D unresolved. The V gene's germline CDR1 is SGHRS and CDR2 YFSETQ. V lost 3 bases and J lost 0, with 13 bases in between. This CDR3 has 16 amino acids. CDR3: CASSWPGGHSYNEQFF. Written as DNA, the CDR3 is TGCGCCAGCAGCTGGCCCGGTGGCCACTCCTACAATGAGCAGTTCTTC.

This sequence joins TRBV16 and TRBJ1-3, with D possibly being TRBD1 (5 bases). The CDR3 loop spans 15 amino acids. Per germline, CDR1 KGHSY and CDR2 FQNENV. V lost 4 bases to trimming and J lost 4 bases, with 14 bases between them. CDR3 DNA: TGTGCCAGCAGCCGGGAGTGGGGCACGGGAAACACCATATATTTT. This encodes CASSREWGTGNTIYF. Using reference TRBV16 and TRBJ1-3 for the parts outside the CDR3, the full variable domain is GEEVAQTPKHLVRGEGQKAKLYCAPIKGHSYVFWYQQVLKNEFKFLISFQNENVFDETGMPKERFSAKCLPNSPCSLEIQATKLEDSAVYFCASSREWGTGNTIYFGEGSWLTVV.

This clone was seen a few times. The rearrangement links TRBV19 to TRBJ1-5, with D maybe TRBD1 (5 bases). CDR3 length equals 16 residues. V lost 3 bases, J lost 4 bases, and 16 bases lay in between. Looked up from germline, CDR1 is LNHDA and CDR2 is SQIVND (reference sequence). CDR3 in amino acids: CASSISGDSWNQPQHF. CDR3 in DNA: TGTGCCAGTAGTATTTCGGGAGACAGTTGGAATCAGCCCCAGCATTTT.

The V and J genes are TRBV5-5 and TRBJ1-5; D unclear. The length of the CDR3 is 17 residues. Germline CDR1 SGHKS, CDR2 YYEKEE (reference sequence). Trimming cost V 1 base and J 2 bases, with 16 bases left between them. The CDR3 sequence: CASSLMETGVGNQPQHF. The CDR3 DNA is TGTGCCAGCAGCTTGATGGAGACCGGGGTAGGCAATCAGCCCCAGCATTTT.

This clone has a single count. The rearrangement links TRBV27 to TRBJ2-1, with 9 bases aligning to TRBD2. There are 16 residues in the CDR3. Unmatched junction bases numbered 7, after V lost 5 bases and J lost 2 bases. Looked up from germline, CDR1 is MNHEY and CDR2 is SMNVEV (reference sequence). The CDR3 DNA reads TGTGCCAGCAGTGGGATAGCGGGAGACCCCTACAATGAGCAGTTCTTC. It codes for CASSGIAGDPYNEQFF.

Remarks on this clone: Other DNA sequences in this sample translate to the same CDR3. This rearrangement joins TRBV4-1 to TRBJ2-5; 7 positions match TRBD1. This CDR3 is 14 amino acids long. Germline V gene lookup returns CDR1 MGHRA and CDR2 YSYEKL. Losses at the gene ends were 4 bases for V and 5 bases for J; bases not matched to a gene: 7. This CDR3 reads CASSLVTGVETQYF. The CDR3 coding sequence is TGCGCCAGCAGCCTGGTAACAGGGGTTGAGACCCAGTACTTC.

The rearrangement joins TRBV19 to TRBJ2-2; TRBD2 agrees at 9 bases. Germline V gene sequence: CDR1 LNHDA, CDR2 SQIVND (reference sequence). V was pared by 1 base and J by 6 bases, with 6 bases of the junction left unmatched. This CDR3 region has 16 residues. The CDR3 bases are TGTGCCAGTAGTATAGGTGGACTAGCGAGCCCCGGGGAGCTGTTTTTT. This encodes CASSIGGLASPGELFF.

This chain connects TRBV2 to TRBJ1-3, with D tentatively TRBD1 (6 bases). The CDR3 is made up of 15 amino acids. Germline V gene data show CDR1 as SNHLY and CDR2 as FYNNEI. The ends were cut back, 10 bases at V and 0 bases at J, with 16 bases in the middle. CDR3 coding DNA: TGTGCCACCCATTGGGGGGGACACTCTGGAAACACCATATATTTT. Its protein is CATHWGGHSGNTIYF.

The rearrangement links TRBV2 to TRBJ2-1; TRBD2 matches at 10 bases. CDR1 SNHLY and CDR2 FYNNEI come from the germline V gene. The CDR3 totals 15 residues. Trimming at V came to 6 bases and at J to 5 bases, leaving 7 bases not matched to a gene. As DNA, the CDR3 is TGTGCCAGCAGGGCGACTAGCGGGTGGAACAATGAGCAGTTCTTC. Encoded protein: CASRATSGWNNEQFF.

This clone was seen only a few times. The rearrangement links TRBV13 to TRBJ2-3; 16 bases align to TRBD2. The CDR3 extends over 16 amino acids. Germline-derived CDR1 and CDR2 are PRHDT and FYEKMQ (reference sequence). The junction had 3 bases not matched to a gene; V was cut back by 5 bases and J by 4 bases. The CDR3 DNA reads TGTGCCAGCAGCCCAGGGACTAGCGGGAGGGCAGATACGCAGTATTTT. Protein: CASSPGTSGRADTQYF.

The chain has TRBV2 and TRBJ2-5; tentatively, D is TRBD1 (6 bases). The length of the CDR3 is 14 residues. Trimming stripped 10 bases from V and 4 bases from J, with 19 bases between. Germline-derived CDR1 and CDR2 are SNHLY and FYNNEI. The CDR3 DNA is TGTGCCACCTCCGGGCGGTGGGGGCGAGAGACCCAGTACTTC. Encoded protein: CATSGRWGRETQYF.

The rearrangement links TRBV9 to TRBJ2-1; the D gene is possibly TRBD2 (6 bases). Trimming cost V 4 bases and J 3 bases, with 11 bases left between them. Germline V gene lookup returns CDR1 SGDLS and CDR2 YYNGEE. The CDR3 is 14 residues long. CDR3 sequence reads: CASSPRDFYNEQFF. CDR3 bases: TGTGCCAGCAGCCCCCGGGACTTCTACAATGAGCAGTTCTTC.

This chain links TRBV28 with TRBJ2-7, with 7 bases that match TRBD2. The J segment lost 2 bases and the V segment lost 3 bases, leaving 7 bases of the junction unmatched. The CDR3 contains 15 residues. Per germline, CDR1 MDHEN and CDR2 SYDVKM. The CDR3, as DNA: TGTGCCAGCAGTTTGATGGGAGGGACTCCCTACGAGCAGTACTTC. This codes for CASSLMGGTPYEQYF.

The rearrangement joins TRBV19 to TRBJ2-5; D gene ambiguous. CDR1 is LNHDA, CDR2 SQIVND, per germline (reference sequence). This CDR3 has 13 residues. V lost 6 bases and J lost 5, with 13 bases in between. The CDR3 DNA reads TGTGCCAGTAGCCCACCGGAGAGGGAGACCCAGTACTTC. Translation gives CASSPPERETQYF.

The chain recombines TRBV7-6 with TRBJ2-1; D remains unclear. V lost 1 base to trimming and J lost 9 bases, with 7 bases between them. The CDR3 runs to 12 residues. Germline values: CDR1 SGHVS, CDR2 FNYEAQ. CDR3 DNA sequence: TGTGCCAGCAGCTTAGGGTCTGTTGAGCAGTTCTTC. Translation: CASSLGSVEQFF.

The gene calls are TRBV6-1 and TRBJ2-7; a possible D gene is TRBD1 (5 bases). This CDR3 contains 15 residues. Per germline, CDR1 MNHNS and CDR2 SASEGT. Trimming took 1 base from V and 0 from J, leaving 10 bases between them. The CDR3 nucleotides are TGTGCCAGCAGTGAAGTAGGGGCAGACTCCTACGAGCAGTACTTC. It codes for CASSEVGADSYEQYF.

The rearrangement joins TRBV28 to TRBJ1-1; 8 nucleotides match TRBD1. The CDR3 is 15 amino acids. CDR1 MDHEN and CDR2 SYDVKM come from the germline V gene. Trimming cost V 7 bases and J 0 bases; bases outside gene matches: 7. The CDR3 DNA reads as TGTGCCAGCACTCTGACAGGGGTAATGAACACTGAAGCTTTCTTT. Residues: CASTLTGVMNTEAFF.

The CDR3 sequence is CAWAIAYEQYF. CDR3 bases: TGTGCCTGGGCTATCGCCTACGAGCAGTACTTC. The chain is built from TRBV30 and TRBJ2-7; D call uncertain. V dropped 5 bases and J dropped 2 bases, with 7 bases sitting between them. There are 11 residues in the CDR3. Germline V gives CDR1 GTSNPN, CDR2 SVGIG (reference sequence).

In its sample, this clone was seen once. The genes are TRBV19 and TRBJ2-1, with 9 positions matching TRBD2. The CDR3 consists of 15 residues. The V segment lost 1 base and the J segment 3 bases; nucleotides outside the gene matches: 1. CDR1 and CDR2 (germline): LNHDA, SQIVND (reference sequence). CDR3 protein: CASSIVLAGYNEQFF. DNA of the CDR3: TGTGCCAGTAGTATAGTACTAGCGGGCTACAATGAGCAGTTCTTC.

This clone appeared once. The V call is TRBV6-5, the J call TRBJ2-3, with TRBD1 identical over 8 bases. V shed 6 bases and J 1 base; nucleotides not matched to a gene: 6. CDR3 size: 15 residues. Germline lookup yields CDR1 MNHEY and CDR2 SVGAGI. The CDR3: CASSLTTGGTDTQYF. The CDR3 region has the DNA TGTGCCAGCAGCTTGACGACAGGGGGCACAGATACGCAGTATTTT.

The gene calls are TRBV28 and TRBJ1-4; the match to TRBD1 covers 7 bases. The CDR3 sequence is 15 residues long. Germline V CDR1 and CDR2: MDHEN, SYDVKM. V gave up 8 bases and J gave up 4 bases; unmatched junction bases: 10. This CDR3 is CASSPVGQLNEKLFF. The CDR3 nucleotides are TGTGCCAGCTCGCCCGTGGGACAGCTTAATGAAAAACTGTTTTTT.

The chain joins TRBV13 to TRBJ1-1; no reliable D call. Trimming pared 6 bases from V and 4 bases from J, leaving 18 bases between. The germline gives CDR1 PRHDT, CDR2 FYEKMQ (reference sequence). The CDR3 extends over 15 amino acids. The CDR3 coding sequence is TGTGCCAGCAGTCCTTCGGTCGGGAGTGTCACTGAAGCTTTCTTT. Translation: CASSPSVGSVTEAFF.

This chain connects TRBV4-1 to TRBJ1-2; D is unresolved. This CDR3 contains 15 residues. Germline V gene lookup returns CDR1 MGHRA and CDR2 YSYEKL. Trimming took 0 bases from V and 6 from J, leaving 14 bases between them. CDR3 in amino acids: CASSQEDGLADGYTF. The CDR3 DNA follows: TGCGCCAGCAGCCAAGAGGACGGGCTCGCGGATGGCTACACCTTC.

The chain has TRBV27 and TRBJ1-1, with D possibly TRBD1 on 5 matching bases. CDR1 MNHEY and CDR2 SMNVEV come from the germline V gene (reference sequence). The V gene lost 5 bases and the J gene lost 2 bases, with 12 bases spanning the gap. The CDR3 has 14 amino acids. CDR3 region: CASSPTGHNTEAFF. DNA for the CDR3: TGTGCCAGCAGTCCCACAGGACATAACACTGAAGCTTTCTTT.